These 24 T cell receptor beta chains share one sample of origin, sequenced in a study of cytomegalovirus exposure and HLA in healthy donors. PCR involved 60 Vbeta and 13 Jbeta primers. The method was immunoSEQ multiplex PCR; TCRdb's version includes in-frame clones alone and lacks a portion of them. The sample includes 110,000 to 150,000 clones, around 10% of them seen just once. The sequenced material came from PBMCs. All receptors come from a man aged 45 to 65 in good health and CMV-seronegative.

V gene TRBV6-1 combines with J gene TRBJ2-7; 8 bases line up with TRBD1. The junction had 8 bases not matched to a gene; V was cut back by 7 bases and J by 6 bases. Per germline, CDR1 MNHNS and CDR2 SASEGT. The CDR3 length is 13 residues. The CDR3 loop is CASKASTGGEQYF. The CDR3 DNA reads as TGTGCCAGCAAGGCGAGCACAGGGGGCGAGCAGTACTTC.

The table lists this clone with a few counts. This rearrangement joins TRBV11-2 to TRBJ2-2; weak D call: TRBD1 (6 bases). The length of the CDR3 is 14 residues. The germline CDR1 and CDR2 sequences are SGHAT and FQNNGV. V was shortened by 6 bases and J by 8 bases, with 16 bases between the two germline ends. The CDR3 nucleotides read TGTGCCAGCAGTATCTATCAGGGGAGAGGGGAGCTGTTTTTT. Translation: CASSIYQGRGELFF.

This chain connects TRBV9 to TRBJ2-7; 7 positions agree with TRBD2. Trimming removed 0 bases from V and 6 bases from J; junction bases left unmatched: 3. In germline, CDR1 is SGDLS, CDR2 YYNGEE. The CDR3 consists of 13 residues. Written as DNA, the CDR3 is TGTGCCAGCAGCGTAGCTCTAGCGGCCGAGCAGTACTTC. The encoded protein is CASSVALAAEQYF.

The chain has TRBV30 and TRBJ1-2; TRBD1 aligns across 9 bases. The germline V gene has CDR1 GTSNPN and CDR2 SVGIG (reference sequence). Trimming cost V 5 bases and J 5 bases; bases outside gene matches: 3. There are 12 residues in the CDR3. Here the CDR3 DNA reads TGTGCCTGGGACAGGGGGGTGTATGGCTACACCTTC. This translates into CAWDRGVYGYTF.

This clone has more than one count but fewer than ten. The rearrangement links TRBV15 to TRBJ1-1; D remains unclear. This CDR3 comprises 15 residues. The germline V and J ends were trimmed by 2 bases and 3 bases, with 13 bases remaining between them. CDR1 is LNHNV and CDR2 is YYDKDF in the germline V gene (reference sequence). In nucleotides, the CDR3 is TGTGCCACCAGCAGAATGGGGTACGGGGACACTGAAGCTTTCTTT. Amino acids: CATSRMGYGDTEAFF.

The V and J genes are TRBV19 and TRBJ2-7, with TRBD2 matching over 7 bases. The CDR3 extends over 13 amino acids. Trimming removed 10 bases from V and 7 bases from J; junction bases left unmatched: 13. In germline, CDR1 is LNHDA, CDR2 SQIVND (reference sequence). CDR3 DNA: TGTGCCACCGCCGGGGGGTCCGGGAGTGAGCAGTACTTC. The encoded protein is CATAGGSGSEQYF.

This clone was counted between two and nine times. The chain is built from TRBV4-2 and TRBJ1-1; D remains ambiguous. The CDR3 consists of 13 residues. The germline gives CDR1 LGHNA, CDR2 YNFKEQ. V was pared by 2 bases and J by 3 bases, with 7 bases between. The CDR3 bases are TGTGCCAGCAGCCAACCGAGGTACACTGAAGCTTTCTTT. This sequence encodes CASSQPRYTEAFF.

This clone was seen a few times. The chain couples TRBV7-9 to TRBJ1-2; 9 positions match TRBD1. The V and J ends lost 2 bases and 1 base, in that order; junction bases with no gene match: 5. Germline V gene data show CDR1 as SEHNR and CDR2 as FQNEAQ (reference sequence). CDR3 length equals 16 residues. In nucleotides, the CDR3 is TGTGCCAGCAGCTTATGGCGACAGGGGGATAACTATGGCTACACCTTC. The encoded protein is CASSLWRQGDNYGYTF.

The chain employs TRBV25-1 and TRBJ2-6, with TRBD1 as a possible D gene (6 bases). The V and J ends lost 8 bases and 0 bases respectively, with 17 bases between them. Per the germline V gene, CDR1 is MGHDK and CDR2 is SYGVNS. The CDR3 runs 17 residues. CDR3 in amino acids: CASAEGHFSSGANVLTF. The CDR3, as DNA: TGTGCCAGCGCTGAGGGACACTTTAGCTCTGGGGCCAACGTCCTGACTTTC. The variable domain in full, with the rest retrieved from reference TRBV25-1 and TRBJ2-6, is EADIYQTPRYLVIGTGKKITLECSQTMGHDKMYWYQQDPGMELHLIHYSYGVNSTEKGDLSSESTVSRIRTEHFPLTLESARPSHTSQYLCASAEGHFSSGANVLTFGAGSRLTVL.

This clone was recorded at least ten times. The chain combines TRBV2 with TRBJ2-3; 9 nucleotides align to TRBD2. Germline V gene sequence: CDR1 SNHLY, CDR2 FYNNEI. With 4 bases clipped from V and 8 bases from J, the junction kept 7 bases outside the gene matches. The CDR3 consists of 14 residues. The CDR3 DNA reads TGTGCCAGCAGTGTGCGGGCGGGGGGGGGTACGCAGTATTTT. This gives the protein CASSVRAGGGTQYF.

The CDR3 loop is CASRGGLAGVSSYEQYF. CDR3 sequence (DNA): TGTGCCAGCAGGGGGGGACTAGCGGGAGTTAGCTCCTACGAGCAGTACTTC. The chain links TRBV2 to TRBJ2-7, with 14 bases fitting TRBD2. After removal of 6 bases from V and 0 bases from J, the junction contained 7 bases not matched to a gene. This CDR3 spans 17 amino acids. Germline-derived CDR1 and CDR2 are SNHLY and FYNNEI.

V and J are TRBV28 and TRBJ2-6; D ambiguous. The CDR3 contains 14 residues. CDR1 is MDHEN, CDR2 SYDVKM, per germline. Trimming took off 5 bases at V and 4 bases at J, with 9 bases between the two ends. The CDR3 sequence: CASSPRGGANVLTF. In DNA form, the CDR3 reads TGTGCCAGCAGTCCTCGAGGAGGGGCCAACGTCCTGACTTTC.

V gene TRBV30 combines with J gene TRBJ1-2; D may be TRBD1 (6 bases). Germline loops: CDR1 GTSNPN, CDR2 SVGIG (reference sequence). Trimming took off 2 bases at V and 13 bases at J, with 20 bases between the two ends. CDR3 size: 13 residues. The CDR3 DNA reads as TGTGCCTGGAGTAGCGCCAGGACAGCGCGCTGCACCTTC. Its translation is CAWSSARTARCTF.

This clone was recorded a few times. At one end, the junction sequence differs from germline, possibly due to a read error. V usage is TRBV12-5 and J usage is TRBJ1-3, with D maybe TRBD1 (5 bases). The CDR3 extends over 14 amino acids. Germline CDR1 and CDR2: LGHNT and FRNRAP. CDR3 coding DNA: TGTGCTAGTGGCCGCGGGGGTATCGGAAACGCCATATATTTT. Protein: CASGRGGIGNAIYF. The entire variable domain, with the rest obtained from reference TRBV12-5 and TRBJ1-3, is as follows: DARVTQTPRHKVTEMGQEVTMRCQPILGHNTVFWYRQTMMQGLELLAYFRNRAPLDDSGMPKDRFSAEMPDATLATLKIQPSEPRDSAVYFCASGRGGIGNAIYFGEGSWLTVV.

This chain joins TRBV28 and TRBJ2-1; 7 nucleotides align to TRBD1. The CDR3 has 17 residues. The germline V gene encodes CDR1 MDHEN and CDR2 SYDVKM. The junction had 15 bases not matched to a gene; V was cut back by 1 base and J by 9 bases. CDR3 in DNA: TGTGCCAGCAGTTTATTGGTTCGGGACAGCTATTTCAGTGAGCAGTTCTTC. Protein sequence: CASSLLVRDSYFSEQFF.

This clone was seen a handful of times. Other DNA sequences of this sample code for an identical CDR3. This sequence joins TRBV6-5 and TRBJ2-7; 7 positions agree with TRBD2. Germline CDR1 reads MNHEY; CDR2 reads SVGAGI. V lost 5 bases and J lost 6; bases outside the gene matches: 13. The CDR3 has 15 residues. The CDR3 nucleotides are TGTGCCAGCAGTCCCCTAGCGGTACCCGCTGGCGAGCAGTACTTC. This encodes CASSPLAVPAGEQYF.

This clone turned up a few times. The rearrangement uses TRBV29-1 and TRBJ1-1, with unresolved D. This CDR3 region has 15 residues. The V and J ends lost 1 base and 7 bases respectively, with 19 bases between them. CDR1 and CDR2 (germline): SQVTM, ANQGSEA. The CDR3 DNA reads as TGCAGCGTTGAAGGGTATTGGCAGGCCGAGAATGAAGCTTTCTTT. Its translation is CSVEGYWQAENEAFF.

This clone was seen a few times. The genes are TRBV28 and TRBJ1-2; a weak D match, TRBD1 (6 bases). The CDR3 sequence is 15 residues long. The V end lost 2 bases, the J end lost 6 bases, and 16 bases lay between the germline ends. Germline V CDR1 and CDR2: MDHEN, SYDVKM. The CDR3 loop is CASSLVPGVRHGYTF. The CDR3 DNA reads as TGTGCCAGCAGTTTAGTGCCAGGGGTGCGGCATGGCTACACCTTC.

The sample holds a few counts of this clone. This chain connects TRBV2 to TRBJ2-5; the D gene is possibly TRBD2 (5 bases). Germline V gene lookup returns CDR1 SNHLY and CDR2 FYNNEI. The CDR3 covers 11 residues. V lost 10 bases and J lost 1, with 7 bases in between. The DNA of the CDR3 is TGTGCCATAGCGTTCCAAGAGACCCAGTACTTC. Its protein is CAIAFQETQYF.

This clone was observed a handful of times. The chain uses TRBV27 and TRBJ2-3; D might be TRBD1 (5 bases). The ends were cut back, 2 bases at V and 1 base at J, with 13 bases in the middle. Germline loops: CDR1 MNHEY, CDR2 SMNVEV (reference sequence). The CDR3 length is 16 residues. DNA of the CDR3: TGTGCCAGCAGTTTAGGGGCAGGTTCGCGCACAGATACGCAGTATTTT. This gives the protein CASSLGAGSRTDTQYF.

This clone occurred a few times. The chain combines TRBV7-9 with TRBJ1-3, with D unresolved. The germline CDR1 and CDR2 sequences are SEHNR and FQNEAQ (reference sequence). V gave up 5 bases and J gave up 0 bases, with 11 bases separating them. The CDR3 is 15 residues long. As DNA, the CDR3 is TGTGCCAGCAGCGTACTAGGGAACTCTGGAAACACCATATATTTT. It yields the protein CASSVLGNSGNTIYF.

In this sample, this clone turned up a few times. Distinct nucleotide sequences in the sample also encode this CDR3. V gene TRBV29-1 combines with J gene TRBJ2-1, with D perhaps TRBD2 (5 bases). Germline V gene data show CDR1 as SQVTM and CDR2 as ANQGSEA. V was trimmed by 5 bases and J by 6 bases, leaving 17 bases between them. The CDR3 consists of 14 residues. CDR3 protein: CSVRNSRRGNEQFF. The DNA of the CDR3 is TGCAGCGTTAGAAACAGCCGCCGGGGCAATGAGCAGTTCTTC.

The chain is built from TRBV11-2 and TRBJ2-7, with TRBD1 matching over 10 bases. The CDR3 is made up of 16 amino acids. The V gene end was trimmed by 5 bases and the J gene end by 3 bases; junction bases not matched to a gene: 10. Germline V gives CDR1 SGHAT, CDR2 FQNNGV. The CDR3 region is CASSPINRDRGYEQYF. In nucleotides, the CDR3 is TGTGCCAGCAGCCCAATTAACCGGGACAGGGGCTACGAGCAGTACTTC.

This clone was counted a few times. The chain joins TRBV5-8 to TRBJ1-1; D is unclear. CDR3 size: 15 residues. The ends were cut back, 0 bases at V and 0 bases at J, with 9 bases in the middle. Looked up from germline, CDR1 is SGHTS and CDR2 is YDEGEE. The CDR3 bases are TGTGCCAGCAGCTTGGGTGGCAGTTTGAACACTGAAGCTTTCTTT. Residues: CASSLGGSLNTEAFF.